The 32 T cell receptor beta chains in this list originate from one sample, sequenced in a study of memory B cells and T cells in multiple sclerosis. Their recognized antigens are unknown. After stimulus-free culture, autoproliferating CFSE-dim and non-proliferating CFSE-high T cells were sequenced separately. Roughly 4.5x10^7 CFSE-labeled PBMCs were cultured less than 8 days unstimulated, then replicate wells were pooled. Some clones are missing from TCRdb's copy, which holds only in-frame ones; the method was immunoSEQ multiplex PCR. The sample carries roughly 30,000 clones, roughly 83% recorded once. The material sequenced was PBMCs from blood kept in culture. These receptors were collected from a human donor with multiple sclerosis.

To note about this clone: Germline is not matched at one junction end, which may reflect a read error. The chain carries TRBV7-7 and TRBJ2-1, with 13 bases fitting TRBD2. The CDR3 spans 19 residues. Looked up from germline, CDR1 is SSHAT and CDR2 is FNYEAQ (reference sequence). The CDR3 DNA reads TGTGCTAGCAGCCCATCGGGACTAGCGGGGTCCAGCTCCTACAATGAGCAGTTCTTC. Translating it yields CASSPSGLAGSSSYNEQFF. The full variable domain, with the rest looked up from reference TRBV7-7 and TRBJ2-1, is GAGVSQSPRYKVTKRGQDVTLRCDPISSHATLYWYQQALGQGPEFLTYFNYEAQPDKSGLPSDRFSAERPEGSISTLTIQRTEQRDSAMYRCASSPSGLAGSSSYNEQFFGPGTRLTVL.

The V and J genes are TRBV5-6 and TRBJ2-5, with TRBD1 as a possible D gene (5 bases). Germline loops: CDR1 SGHDT, CDR2 YYEEEE. The CDR3 is 14 amino acids. With 0 bases removed from V and 5 bases from J, the gap between germline ends came to 11 bases. CDR3 sequence: CASSLGRDTETQYF. In nucleotides, the CDR3 is TGTGCCAGCAGCTTGGGCAGGGATACGGAGACCCAGTACTTC.

The chain links TRBV2 to TRBJ1-1; 8 bases map to TRBD1. The V segment lost 4 bases and the J segment 8 bases; nucleotides outside the gene matches: 9. Germline assignment: CDR1 SNHLY and CDR2 FYNNEI. The CDR3 is 14 residues long. The CDR3 sequence: CASSGPGGGTEAFF. The CDR3 DNA is TGTGCCAGCAGTGGCCCAGGGGGCGGAACCGAAGCTTTCTTT.

The genes are TRBV4-2 and TRBJ2-7; 7 bases are shared with TRBD1. V shed 0 bases and J 4 bases; nucleotides not matched to a gene: 3. Germline CDR1 LGHNA, CDR2 YNFKEQ. This CDR3 is built from 14 residues. CDR3 loop: CASSQDARGYEQYF. CDR3 coding DNA: TGTGCCAGCAGCCAAGATGCCAGGGGGTACGAGCAGTACTTC.

The chain couples TRBV13 to TRBJ2-7, with TRBD1 as a possible D gene (5 bases). Germline assignment: CDR1 PRHDT and CDR2 FYEKMQ (reference sequence). This CDR3 is built from 15 residues. V lost 4 bases and J lost 5, with 18 bases in between. CDR3 sequence: CASSSGQVGFDEQYF. The DNA for the CDR3 is TGTGCCAGCAGCTCAGGGCAGGTGGGGTTCGACGAGCAGTACTTC.

The CDR3 DNA reads as TGCGCCACCCCACCTTCATTTGCGGGAGTGACCGGGGAGCTGTTTTTT. Its translation is CATPPSFAGVTGELFF. This chain links TRBV23-1 with TRBJ2-2; 7 bases align to TRBD2. TRBV23-1 is given ORF status, its function remaining uncertain. The ends lost 10 bases at V and 5 bases at J; junction bases unmatched: 16. This CDR3 has 16 amino acids.

CDR3 sequence: CASSQGNSPLETQYF. The CDR3 nucleotides read TGTGCCAGCAGCCAGGGTAATAGCCCGTTGGAGACCCAGTACTTC. The gene calls are TRBV6-6 and TRBJ2-5, with D possibly being TRBD1 (5 bases). From germline, CDR1 is MNHNY and CDR2 SVGAGI (reference sequence). V lost 6 bases and J lost 5, with 19 bases in between. This CDR3 region has 15 residues.

The CDR3, as DNA: TGTGCCAGCAGCCGTGACAGGGATTATGGCTACACCTTC. As protein: CASSRDRDYGYTF. The chain uses TRBV5-4 and TRBJ1-2; 7 bases align to TRBD1. Germline trimming cut 4 bases from V and 5 bases from J; bases unmatched to any gene: 5. The length of the CDR3 is 13 residues. The germline gives CDR1 SGHNT, CDR2 YYREEE (reference sequence).

J is TRBJ1-5 and V is TRBV4-1; D is unclear. Germline loops: CDR1 MGHRA, CDR2 YSYEKL. The V end was cut by 1 base, the J end by 6 bases, with 7 bases between. The CDR3 is 13 amino acids. In DNA form, the CDR3 reads TGCGCCAGCAGCCAAGTAGGTAGTCAGCCCCAGCATTTT. The encoded protein is CASSQVGSQPQHF.

This rearrangement joins TRBV30 to TRBJ2-7; tentative D call: TRBD1 (5 bases). This CDR3 region has 12 residues. The germline CDR1 and CDR2 sequences are GTSNPN and SVGIG (reference sequence). Trimming removed 3 bases from V and 6 bases from J, with 12 bases in between. CDR3 sequence (DNA): TGTGCCTGGAGGCCAGGGCCTGGCGAGCAGTACTTC. It yields the protein CAWRPGPGEQYF. Full variable domain (rest looked up from reference TRBV30 and TRBJ2-7): SQTIHQWPATLVQPVGSPLSLECTVEGTSNPNLYWYRQAAGRGLQLLFYSVGIGQISSEVPQNLSASRPQDRQFILSSKKLLLSDSGFYLCAWRPGPGEQYFGPGTRLTVT.

The rearrangement links TRBV5-4 to TRBJ2-4; 12 positions agree with TRBD2. The V gene end was trimmed by 0 bases and the J gene end by 4 bases; junction bases not matched to a gene: 5. CDR3 length: 17 amino acids. CDR1 SGHNT and CDR2 YYREEE come from the germline V gene (reference sequence). The CDR3 DNA reads as TGTGCCAGCAGCTTGGCCGGGACTAGCGGGTTAAAAAACATTCAGTACTTC. Residues: CASSLAGTSGLKNIQYF.

The rearrangement links TRBV7-8 to TRBJ2-2; possible D gene TRBD2, 5 bases. The CDR3 is 14 amino acids. Germline lookup yields CDR1 SGHVS and CDR2 FQNEAQ. The V end lost 1 base, the J end lost 10 bases, and 13 bases lay between the germline ends. The CDR3 sequence is CASSLVTVREELFF. The CDR3 region has the DNA TGTGCCAGCAGCTTAGTCACGGTCCGGGAGGAGCTGTTTTTT.

This clone showed up just once. J is TRBJ1-2 and V is TRBV19; D might be TRBD1 (5 bases). The CDR3 runs 15 residues. Germline CDR1 is LNHDA and CDR2 is SQIVND (reference sequence). V was pared by 7 bases and J by 5 bases, with 20 bases between. The CDR3: CASNSGRARDYGYTF. CDR3 sequence (DNA): TGTGCCAGTAATAGCGGCAGGGCGAGGGATTATGGCTACACCTTC.

The rearrangement links TRBV7-8 to TRBJ2-1; D is unresolved. Germline V lookup: CDR1 SGHVS, CDR2 FQNEAQ. V dropped 2 bases and J dropped 3 bases, with 11 bases sitting between them. CDR3 length: 15 residues. CDR3 in DNA: TGTGCCAGCAGCTTACCCAGGATACTCTACAATGAGCAGTTCTTC. It codes for CASSLPRILYNEQFF. The whole variable domain, remainder taken from reference TRBV7-8 and TRBJ2-1, is GAGVSQSPRYKVAKRGQDVALRCDPISGHVSLFWYQQALGQGPEFLTYFQNEAQLDKSGLPSDRFFAERPEGSVSTLKIQRTQQEDSAVYLCASSLPRILYNEQFFGPGTRLTVL.

V gene TRBV6-1 combines with J gene TRBJ1-1; D call uncertain. V was pared by 3 bases and J by 0 bases, with 11 bases between. The germline V gene has CDR1 MNHNS and CDR2 SASEGT. The CDR3 has 15 residues. The CDR3 DNA sequence: TGTGCCAGCAGTGACCACGGAATTCTGAACACTGAAGCTTTCTTT. The encoded protein is CASSDHGILNTEAFF.

About this clone itself: Other DNA sequences from this sample encode an identical CDR3 as well. The chain couples TRBV30 to TRBJ1-3; TRBD1 is a possible D gene (5 bases). V gave up 2 bases and J gave up 0 bases, with 11 bases separating them. Germline V gene data show CDR1 as GTSNPN and CDR2 as SVGIG (reference sequence). The CDR3 contains 15 residues. CDR3 loop: CAWSRDSGSGNTIYF. CDR3 sequence (DNA): TGTGCCTGGAGTAGGGACTCCGGCTCTGGAAACACCATATATTTT.

This clone was detected once. The chain joins TRBV15 to TRBJ2-4; a possible D gene is TRBD1 (5 bases). CDR1 and CDR2 (germline): LNHNV, YYDKDF (reference sequence). The CDR3 totals 14 residues. V lost 5 bases to trimming and J lost 2 bases, with 10 bases between them. CDR3 in amino acids: CATSGALTKNIQYF. The DNA of the CDR3 is TGTGCCACCAGCGGGGCACTTACCAAAAACATTCAGTACTTC. Full variable domain (outside the CDR3, taken from reference TRBV15 and TRBJ2-4): DAMVIQNPRYQVTQFGKPVTLSCSQTLNHNVMYWYQQKSSQAPKLLFHYYDKDFNNEADTPDNFQSRRPNTSFCFLDIRSPGLGDTAMYLCATSGALTKNIQYFGAGTRLSVL.

The CDR3 region has the DNA TGTGCCAGCAGGCCTGGGGGGCTAAACACCGGGGAGCTGTTTTTT. As protein: CASRPGGLNTGELFF. The chain is built from TRBV6-5 and TRBJ2-2, with D perhaps being TRBD1 or TRBD2 (6 bases each). Germline V gene sequence: CDR1 MNHEY, CDR2 SVGAGI. With 6 bases removed from V and 2 bases from J, the gap between germline ends came to 13 bases. The CDR3 extends over 15 amino acids.

The chain recombines TRBV19 with TRBJ1-3, with D hard to call. Trimming took 1 base from V and 0 from J, leaving 10 bases between them. Germline V gene lookup returns CDR1 LNHDA and CDR2 SQIVND (reference sequence). There are 16 residues in the CDR3. The CDR3 bases are TGTGCCAGTAGTATAGTGAAGTTTAGCTCTGGAAACACCATATATTTT. Its protein product is CASSIVKFSSGNTIYF. The full variable domain, with the rest looked up from reference TRBV19 and TRBJ1-3, is DGGITQSPKYLFRKEGQNVTLSCEQNLNHDAMYWYRQDPGQGLRLIYYSQIVNDFQKGDIAEGYSVSREKKESFPLTVTSAQKNPTAFYLCASSIVKFSSGNTIYFGEGSWLTVV.

The chain is built from TRBV15 and TRBJ2-2, with D possibly TRBD2 on 6 matching bases. V dropped 3 bases and J dropped 0 bases, with 8 bases sitting between them. This CDR3 is built from 15 residues. Germline V CDR1 and CDR2: LNHNV, YYDKDF (reference sequence). In nucleotides, the CDR3 is TGTGCCACCAGCAGTGGAGGGCCGAACACCGGGGAGCTGTTTTTT. Amino acid sequence: CATSSGGPNTGELFF.

This clone has a single count. The chain employs TRBV7-2 and TRBJ1-2; D gene ambiguous. The V gene's germline CDR1 is SGHTA and CDR2 FQGNSA. This CDR3 spans 14 amino acids. Trimming took off 2 bases at V and 0 bases at J, with 7 bases between the two ends. In DNA, the CDR3 is TGTGCCAGCAGCTTATCGGCAACTAACTATGGCTACACCTTC. This encodes CASSLSATNYGYTF.

The chain is built from TRBV5-1 and TRBJ1-6; possible D gene TRBD1, 5 bases. The CDR3 length is 14 residues. The ends were cut back, 3 bases at V and 7 bases at J, with 11 bases in the middle. CDR1 and CDR2 (germline): SGHRS, YFSETQ. CDR3 in DNA: TGCGCCAGCAGCTCGTGGGGGTACAATTCACCCCTCCACTTT. Residues: CASSSWGYNSPLHF.

The sample holds a few counts of this clone. The CDR3 bases are TGTGCCAGCAGCTTTGGCTTCCCGAAAGGGGGGAACACTGAAGCTTTCTTT. This translates into CASSFGFPKGGNTEAFF. The gene calls are TRBV5-5 and TRBJ1-1; D perhaps matches TRBD1 (6 bases). Trimming removed 2 bases from V and 1 base from J, with 18 bases in between. CDR1 is SGHKS and CDR2 is YYEKEE in the germline V gene (reference sequence). This CDR3 has 17 residues.

This clone came up once. V and J are TRBV5-6 and TRBJ1-2; 7 nucleotides agree with TRBD1. The CDR3 covers 15 residues. The ends lost 4 bases at V and 4 bases at J; junction bases unmatched: 10. Per germline, CDR1 SGHDT and CDR2 YYEEEE. The CDR3 protein is CASSLRYRDSYGYTF. In DNA form, the CDR3 reads TGTGCCAGCAGCCTGCGCTATCGGGACAGCTATGGCTACACCTTC.

The rearrangement links TRBV7-2 to TRBJ1-2; 7 bases match TRBD1. With V trimmed by 1 base and J by 4 bases, 3 bases remained unmatched. This CDR3 spans 14 amino acids. CDR1 is SGHTA, CDR2 FQGNSA, per germline. The CDR3 nucleotides read TGTGCCAGCAGCTTAGTCCGGGACAGCTATGGCTACACCTTC. It yields the protein CASSLVRDSYGYTF.

This clone was observed a single time. This chain connects TRBV4-1 to TRBJ1-1, with D unclear. CDR3 length equals 15 residues. Per germline, CDR1 MGHRA and CDR2 YSYEKL. V was cut by 0 bases and J by 5 bases, with 13 bases left in between. The CDR3: CASSQDAGMRTEAFF. The CDR3 DNA reads as TGCGCCAGCAGCCAAGACGCAGGAATGAGGACTGAAGCTTTCTTT.

The gene calls are TRBV4-1 and TRBJ2-1, with a tentative D call TRBD2 (5 bases). CDR3 length: 14 amino acids. The V end lost 0 bases, the J end lost 5 bases, and 8 bases lay between the germline ends. Per the germline V gene, CDR1 is MGHRA and CDR2 is YSYEKL. CDR3 in amino acids: CASSQEQTNNEQFF. DNA of the CDR3: TGCGCCAGCAGCCAAGAGCAGACTAACAATGAGCAGTTCTTC.

The chain employs TRBV5-1 and TRBJ2-5; 13 nucleotides match TRBD2. Per germline, CDR1 SGHRS and CDR2 YFSETQ. V lost 4 bases, J lost 0 bases, and 3 bases stayed unmatched. The CDR3 consists of 16 residues. CDR3: CASSRGLAGNQETQYF. DNA for the CDR3: TGCGCCAGCAGCAGGGGACTAGCGGGGAACCAAGAGACCCAGTACTTC.

On this clone itself: The conserved closing phenylalanine or tryptophan is absent in this CDR3, likely reflecting a read error. The chain uses TRBV5-4 and TRBJ1-2; 7 positions match TRBD1. V dropped 4 bases and J dropped 9; count of bases not matched to a gene: 12. The CDR3 is 14 residues long. Germline CDR1 is SGHNT and CDR2 is YYREEE (reference sequence). In nucleotides, the CDR3 is TGTGCCAGCAGCCCATGGACAGGTGGTATGAGCTACACCCTC. Encoded protein: CASSPWTGGMSYTL.

V is TRBV28 and J is TRBJ2-7, with D possibly TRBD2 on 5 matching bases. V lost 6 bases and J lost 0, with 15 bases in between. Germline V lookup: CDR1 MDHEN, CDR2 SYDVKM. CDR3 length: 15 amino acids. The CDR3 DNA follows: TGTGCCAGCAGCCCTACTAGATCGGGCTCCTACGAGCAGTACTTC. Translating gives CASSPTRSGSYEQYF.

This chain links TRBV30 with TRBJ1-4; the D gene is possibly TRBD1 (5 bases). Between the trimmed V and J ends, which lost 8 bases and 7 bases, there was a span of 14 bases. Germline V CDR1 and CDR2: GTSNPN, SVGIG (reference sequence). The CDR3 is 12 amino acids. The CDR3 here is CAGTGAGEKLFF. CDR3 nucleotide sequence: TGTGCCGGAACAGGTGCGGGTGAAAAACTGTTTTTT.

V and J are TRBV7-3 and TRBJ2-1, with TRBD2 matching over 7 bases. CDR3 size: 19 residues. With 2 bases clipped from V and 3 bases from J, the junction kept 16 bases outside the gene matches. Germline V gene data show CDR1 as SGHTA and CDR2 as FQGTGA. The chain's CDR3 is CASSLFGGSARPIYNEQFF. DNA for the CDR3: TGTGCCAGCAGCTTATTTGGCGGGAGCGCTCGACCCATCTACAATGAGCAGTTCTTC.